The following is a TCR beta chain sequence with its context. The antigen is unknown. These data originate in a study of shared clonotypes between healthy human individuals. V dropped 6 bases and J dropped 0 bases, with 12 bases sitting between them. There are 15 residues in the CDR3. The V gene's germline CDR1 is LNHDA and CDR2 SQIVND (reference sequence). The study, taken as a whole, reports: Memory subsets generally showed smaller estimated richness than naive subsets did. Generation probability values for non-shared clonotypes were lower than those for clonotypes shared by all four donors.

TCRdb keeps only in-frame clones here, not all; method: immunoSEQ multiplex PCR. This table holds some 1 million clones, 75% found once. The sample comprised memory CD4+ T cells sorted from blood. The sample's subset: CD45RA-negative fraction. This chain connects TRBV19 to TRBJ1-3; D is perhaps TRBD1 (6 bases). The sequence was obtained from a man between 18 and 29 years old in good health. Here the CDR3 reads CASSRDTFSGNTIYF. Written as DNA, the CDR3 is TGTGCCAGTAGCCGGGACACTTTCTCTGGAAACACCATATATTTT.